The 4 T cell receptor beta chains in this list originate from one sample, sequenced in a study of shared clonotypes between healthy human individuals. TCRdb's copy holds only in-frame clones and misses some; the assay was immunoSEQ multiplex PCR. The sample lists approximately 500,000 clones; less than 85% were seen once. Source material: PBMCs. These receptors all come from a woman in her thirties or forties in good health. Some clones in this sample may be carry-over from other donors' samples.

This clone came up many times. In the same sample, other DNA sequences code for this CDR3. V usage is TRBV5-1 and J usage is TRBJ2-2; 8 nucleotides align to TRBD2. The CDR3 has 16 residues. CDR1 is SGHRS and CDR2 is YFSETQ in the germline V gene. V gave up 1 base and J gave up 3 bases; unmatched junction bases: 5. DNA for the CDR3: TGCGCCAGCAGCTTGAGAACTAGCGGTGACACCGGGGAGCTGTTTTTT. This codes for CASSLRTSGDTGELFF.

The rearrangement joins TRBV5-1 to TRBJ2-1; D is perhaps TRBD1 (6 bases). V was shortened by 2 bases and J by 2 bases, with 11 bases between the two germline ends. From germline, CDR1 is SGHRS and CDR2 YFSETQ. The CDR3 has 15 residues. The CDR3 here is CASSFRQATYNEQFF. The DNA for the CDR3 is TGCGCCAGCAGCTTTCGACAGGCCACCTACAATGAGCAGTTCTTC.

This chain joins TRBV28 and TRBJ2-7; perhaps D is TRBD1 or TRBD2 (6 bases each). From germline, CDR1 is MDHEN and CDR2 SYDVKM. CDR3 length: 12 residues. V shed 3 bases and J shed 6 bases, with 9 bases lying between them. DNA for the CDR3: TGTGCCAGCAGTTTTGGGGGGCGCGAGCAGTACTTC. This encodes CASSFGGREQYF. Drawing the rest from reference TRBV28 and TRBJ2-7, the complete variable domain is DVKVTQSSRYLVKRTGEKVFLECVQDMDHENMFWYRQDPGLGLRLIYFSYDVKMKEKGDIPEGYSVSREKKERFSLILESASTNQTSMYLCASSFGGREQYFGPGTRLTVT.

This clone was picked up a small number of times. The rearrangement uses TRBV5-6 and TRBJ2-1; D perhaps matches TRBD2 (6 bases). V gave up 0 bases and J gave up 4 bases, with 14 bases separating them. This CDR3 is built from 16 residues. Germline CDR1 SGHDT, CDR2 YYEEEE. In nucleotides, the CDR3 is TGTGCCAGCAGCTTGGGCGGGACTTTCACATACAATGAGCAGTTCTTC. Translated, it gives CASSLGGTFTYNEQFF.